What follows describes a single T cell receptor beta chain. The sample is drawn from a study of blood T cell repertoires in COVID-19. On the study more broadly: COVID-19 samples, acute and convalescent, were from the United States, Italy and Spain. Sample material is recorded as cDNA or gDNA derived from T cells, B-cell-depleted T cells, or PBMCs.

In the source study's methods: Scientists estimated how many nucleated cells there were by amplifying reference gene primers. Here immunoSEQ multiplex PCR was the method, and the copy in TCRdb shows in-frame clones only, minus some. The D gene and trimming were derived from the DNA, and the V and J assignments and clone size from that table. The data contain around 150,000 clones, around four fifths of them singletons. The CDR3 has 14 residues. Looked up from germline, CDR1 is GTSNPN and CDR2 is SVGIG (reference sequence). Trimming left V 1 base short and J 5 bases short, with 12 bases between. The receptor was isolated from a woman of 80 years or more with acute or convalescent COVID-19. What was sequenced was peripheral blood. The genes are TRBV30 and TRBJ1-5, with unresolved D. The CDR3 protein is CAWSAGALDQPQHF. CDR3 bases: TGTGCCTGGAGTGCGGGAGCCCTTGATCAGCCCCAGCATTTT.